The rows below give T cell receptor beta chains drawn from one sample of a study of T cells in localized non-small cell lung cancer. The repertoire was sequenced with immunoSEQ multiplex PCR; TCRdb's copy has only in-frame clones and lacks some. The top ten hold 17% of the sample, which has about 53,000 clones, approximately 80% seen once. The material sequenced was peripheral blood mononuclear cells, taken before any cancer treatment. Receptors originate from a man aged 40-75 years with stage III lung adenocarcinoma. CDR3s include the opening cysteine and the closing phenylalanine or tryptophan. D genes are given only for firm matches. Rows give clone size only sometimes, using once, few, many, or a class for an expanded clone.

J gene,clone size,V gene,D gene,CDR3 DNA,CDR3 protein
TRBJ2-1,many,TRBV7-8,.,TGTGCCAGCAGCCTGGAGAAGCTCAATGAGCAGTTCTTC,CASSLEKLNEQFF
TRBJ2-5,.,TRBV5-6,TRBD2,TGTGCCAGCAGCCCTTATAGCGGGGGCCCTTACCAAGAGACCCAGTACTTC,CASSPYSGGPYQETQYF
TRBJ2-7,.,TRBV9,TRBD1,TGTGCCAGCAGCGGGAACCCGGGACAGGCTATGTTCGGGCAGTACTTC,CASSGNPGQAMFGQYF
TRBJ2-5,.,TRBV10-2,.,TGCGCCAGCAGTACCGAAGAGACCCAGTACTTC,CASSTEETQYF
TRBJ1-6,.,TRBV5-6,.,TGTGCCAGCAGCTCACGATTTGGTGTAAACGATTCACCCCTCCACTTT,CASSSRFGVNDSPLHF
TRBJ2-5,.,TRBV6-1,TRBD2,TGTGCCAGCAGTGAAGCGACTAGCGGGAAGGAGACCCAGTACTTC,CASSEATSGKETQYF
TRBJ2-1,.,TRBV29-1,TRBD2,TGCAGCGGCGGGACTAGCGAAAAGGGTGAGCAGTTCTTC,CSGGTSEKGEQFF
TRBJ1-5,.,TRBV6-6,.,TGTGCCAGCACCCAGGCGGGCAGTCAGCCCCAGCATTTT,CASTQAGSQPQHF
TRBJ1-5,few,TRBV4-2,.,TGTGCCAGCAGCCAAGGGCGGGAGAGCAATCAGCCCCAGCATTTT,CASSQGRESNQPQHF
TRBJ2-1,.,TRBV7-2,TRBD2,TGTGCCAGCAGCTTAGGTGGGAGCGGGGGAACCTACAATGAGCAGTTCTTC,CASSLGGSGGTYNEQFF
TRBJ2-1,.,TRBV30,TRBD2,TGTGCCCTGGACGCAGCGGGAGGCCTCAGTGAGCAGTTCTTC,CALDAAGGLSEQFF
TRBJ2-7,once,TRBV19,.,TGTGCCACGGGCGGAGGGAGGAACTACGAGCAGTACTTC,CATGGGRNYEQYF
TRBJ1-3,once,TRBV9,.,TGTGCCAGCAGCTTCCGACACGAGGGGGACACCATATATTTT,CASSFRHEGDTIYF
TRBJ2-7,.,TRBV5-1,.,TGCGCCAGCAGCTTGATTACAGCAGGGACCTACGAGCAGTACTTC,CASSLITAGTYEQYF
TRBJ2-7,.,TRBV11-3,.,TGTGCCAGCAGCTTCCAGGGGGGCTCCTACGAGCAGTACTTC,CASSFQGGSYEQYF
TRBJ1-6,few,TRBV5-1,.,TGCGCCAGCAGCGAGGACAGTTATAATTCACCCCTCCACTTT,CASSEDSYNSPLHF
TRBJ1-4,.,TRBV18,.,TGTGCCAGCTCACCAACTGGGGCTAATGAAAAACTGTTTTTT,CASSPTGANEKLFF
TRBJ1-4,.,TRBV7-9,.,TGTGCCAGCAGCTTACAGAGTAATGAAAAACTGTTTTTT,CASSLQSNEKLFF
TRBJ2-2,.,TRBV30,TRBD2,TGTGCCTGGAGTGTATTAGCGGGGAACACCGGGGAGCTGTTTTTT,CAWSVLAGNTGELFF
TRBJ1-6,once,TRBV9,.,TGTGCCAGCAGCTCCCATGGGACGAGCTCCTATAATTCACCCCTCCACTTT,CASSSHGTSSYNSPLHF
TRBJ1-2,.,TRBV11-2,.,TGTGCCAGCAGCTTAGAGTCTCAGGGGAGAGGCTACACCTTC,CASSLESQGRGYTF
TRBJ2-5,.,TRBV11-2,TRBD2,TGTGCCAGCGCGTCAGCGGGAGAGGGGACCCAGTACTTC,CASASAGEGTQYF
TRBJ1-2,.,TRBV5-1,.,TGCGCCAGCAGCTCGGGAATTAACTATGGCTACACCTTC,CASSSGINYGYTF
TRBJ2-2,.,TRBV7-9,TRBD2,TGTGCCAGCAGCCCCCGGGGGGGTACGGACACCGGGGAGCTGTTTTTT,CASSPRGGTDTGELFF
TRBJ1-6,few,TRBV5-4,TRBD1,TGTGCCAGCAGTCACCGGGACAGGGATAATTCACCCCTCCACTTT,CASSHRDRDNSPLHF
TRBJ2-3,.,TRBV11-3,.,TGTGCCAGCAGCACGTGGCCGTCGGATACGCAGTATTTT,CASSTWPSDTQYF
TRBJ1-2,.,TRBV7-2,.,TGTGCCAGCAGCCCGGGACTTAACTATGGCTACACCTTC,CASSPGLNYGYTF
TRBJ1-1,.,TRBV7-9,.,TGTGCCAGCAGCTTATTTAGTGGGCAGGCTGAAGCTTTCTTT,CASSLFSGQAEAFF
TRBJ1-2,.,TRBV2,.,TGTGCCAGCAAGGGGGGCTTTTATGGCTACACCTTC,CASKGGFYGYTF
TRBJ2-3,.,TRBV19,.,TGTGCCAGTAGCAGAGCAGGGCTAGGTGGGGGACCAGATACGCAGTATTTT,CASSRAGLGGGPDTQYF
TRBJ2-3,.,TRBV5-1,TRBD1,TGCGCCAGCAGCTTGACAGGGGCAACGGAGGATACGCAGTATTTT,CASSLTGATEDTQYF
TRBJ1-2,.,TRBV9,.,TGTGCCAGCAGCGCTGCCGGGGGAGGCTATGGCTACACCTTC,CASSAAGGGYGYTF
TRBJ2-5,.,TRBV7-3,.,TGTGCCAGCAGCCCCGGACTACTCCCTGGGGAGACCCAGTACTTC,CASSPGLLPGETQYF
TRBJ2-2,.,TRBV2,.,TGTGCCAGCAGGCGACAGGTCGAGGAGCTGTTTTTT,CASRRQVEELFF
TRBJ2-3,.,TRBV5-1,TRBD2,TGCGCCAGCAGCGGAAGTCTAGCGGGGGGAAATACGCAGTATTTT,CASSGSLAGGNTQYF
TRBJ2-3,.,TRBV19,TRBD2,TGTGCCAGTAGATCGCGGGGGGTGGGCACAGATACGCAGTATTTT,CASRSRGVGTDTQYF
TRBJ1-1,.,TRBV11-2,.,TGTGCCAGCAGCTTAGGGGTATTCCGAGGCCCTGAAGCTTTCTTT,CASSLGVFRGPEAFF
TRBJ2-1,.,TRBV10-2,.,TGCGCCAGCAGTGAGTCGAGAGGGAGTAATGAGCAGTTCTTC,CASSESRGSNEQFF
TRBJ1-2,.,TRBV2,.,TGTGCCAGCACGGACAGTAACTATGGCTACACCTTC,CASTDSNYGYTF
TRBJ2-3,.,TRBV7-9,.,TGTGCCGTCCCCCCCGGGCAGTATTTT,CAVPPGQYF
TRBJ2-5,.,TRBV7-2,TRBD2,TGTGCCAGCAGCTCCGATAGCGGGGGGGCCGAGACCCAGTACTTC,CASSSDSGGAETQYF
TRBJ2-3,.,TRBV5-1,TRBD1,TGCGCCAGCAGCTTGGCTTGGACAGGGGCAGATACGCAGTATTTT,CASSLAWTGADTQYF
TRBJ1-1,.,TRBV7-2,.,TGTGCCAGCAGCATAGGACGGGCGAACACTGAAGCTTTCTTT,CASSIGRANTEAFF
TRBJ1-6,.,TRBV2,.,TGTGCCAGCAGCCTAGACAGCTCCTATAATTCACCCCTCCACTTT,CASSLDSSYNSPLHF
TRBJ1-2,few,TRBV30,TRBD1,TGTGCCTGGAGTGGGACAGGGGCCGTGCACTATGGCTACACCTTC,CAWSGTGAVHYGYTF
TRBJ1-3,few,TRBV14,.,TGTGCCAGCAGCCAATATCACGGCTCTGGAAACACCATATATTTT,CASSQYHGSGNTIYF
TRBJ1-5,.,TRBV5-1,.,TGCGCCAGCAGCTTGGACAGTAGGCAGCCCCAGCATTTT,CASSLDSRQPQHF
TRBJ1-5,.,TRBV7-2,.,TGTGCCAGCAGCTCCCAGGACGGGAACAATCAGCCCCAGCATTTT,CASSSQDGNNQPQHF
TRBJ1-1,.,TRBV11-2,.,TGTGCCAGCAGCTCCCACCGGGAGGGGACTGAAGCTTTCTTT,CASSSHREGTEAFF
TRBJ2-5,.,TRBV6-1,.,TGTGCCAGCAGCCTCTTAGAGACCCAGTACTTC,CASSLLETQYF
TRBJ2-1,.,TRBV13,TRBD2,TGTGCCAGCAGCCCCCCGGGGACTAGAGGCCCGAATGAGCAGTTCTTC,CASSPPGTRGPNEQFF